Given below is one T cell receptor beta chain in context. Its specificity is not known. Clones were read by immunoSEQ multiplex PCR, and TCRdb kept only the in-frame ones, dropping some. The table lists approximately 650,000 clones, 95% to 96% of them singletons. CD45RO negativity and positive selection for CCR7 defined naive CD8 cells, a population that excluded terminally differentiated effector memory CD45RA+ cells. The record originates from a study of shared clonotypes between healthy human individuals. Germline lookup yields CDR1 SSHAT and CDR2 FNYEAQ (reference sequence). This CDR3 is 15 amino acids long. Trimming cost V 5 bases and J 4 bases; bases outside gene matches: 4. Overall study findings and caveats: Against clonotypes common to all four donors, non-shared ones had lower generation probabilities. As a rule, naive subsets had a larger estimated richness than memory subsets. Rarefaction revealed incomplete sorted-subset sequencing despite large depth.

This receptor was identified in a woman aged 25 to 39 in good health. The chain couples TRBV7-7 to TRBJ2-7, with 14 positions matching TRBD2. The material sequenced was naive CD8+ T cells sorted from blood. CDR3 sequence: CASSDGTSGGYEQYF. The CDR3 DNA follows: TGTGCCAGCAGCGACGGGACTAGCGGGGGATACGAGCAGTACTTC.